This is a list of T cell receptor beta chains from one sample in a study of monozygotic twins with inflammatory bowel disease. TCRdb reprocessed the 5' RACE reads and keeps a single row for each CDR3 protein, giving no DNA. The sample spans some 330,000 distinct CDR3 sequences; the ten largest clones claim about 5%. The sequenced sample consisted of blood. Every receptor here comes from a human donor with ulcerative colitis or Crohn's disease, or a healthy co-twin of an affected twin (not recorded which). Both conserved end residues are part of each CDR3.

J | V | CDR3
TRBJ2-7 | TRBV5-4 | CASSPDRGNGEQYF
TRBJ2-5 | TRBV3-1 | CASSLSLGLAGGRAKTQYF
TRBJ2-3 | TRBV6-1 | CANGTSGRDTDTQYF
TRBJ1-3 | TRBV5-6 | CASSRRTPSSGNTIYF
TRBJ2-3 | TRBV9 | CASSVYGGLTYTDTQYF
TRBJ2-3 | TRBV30 | CAWSVRRDFMTGDTQYF
TRBJ2-1 | TRBV24-1 | CATSDPRTAHNEQFF
TRBJ2-7 | TRBV11-2 | CASSLEGTGPGVAYEQYF
TRBJ1-2 | TRBV10-3 | CAISEWTAYGYTF
TRBJ1-1 | TRBV20-1 | CSAIGTRGWNTEAFF
TRBJ2-7 | TRBV6-1 | CASSEALSGSSYEQYF
TRBJ2-2 | TRBV3-1 | CASSQFVVGELFF
TRBJ2-3 | TRBV7-3 | CASSLGRGGLNTQYF
TRBJ2-2 | TRBV6-1 | CASRPQGFSVELFF
TRBJ2-7 | TRBV29-1 | CSVAGSSYEQYF
TRBJ2-1 | TRBV18 | CASSPLKTPGEQFF
TRBJ2-5 | TRBV7-2 | CASSLAGQPQETQYF
TRBJ1-6 | TRBV15 | CATSRVPGRFSPLHF
TRBJ2-5 | TRBV11-2 | CASSPTSGYQETQYF
TRBJ2-5 | TRBV6-5 | CASSFGLAVGETQYF
TRBJ1-1 | TRBV6-1 | CASSPARQMNTEAFF
TRBJ1-2 | TRBV5-4 | CASSFWTVNYGYTF
TRBJ2-6 | TRBV29-1 | CSVPQDTSGANVLTF
TRBJ2-7 | TRBV20-1 | CSASNVQEQYF
TRBJ2-7 | TRBV20-1 | CSARDPDYEQYF
TRBJ2-1 | TRBV24-1 | CATSDPGLAGSAYNEQFF
TRBJ2-2 | TRBV29-1 | CSVGRQGVGTGELFF
TRBJ2-3 | TRBV7-3 | CASSLISSLGTDTQYF
TRBJ1-3 | TRBV5-1 | CASSATGDSGNTIYF
TRBJ2-4 | TRBV20-1 | CSARTGPTDRKNIQYF
TRBJ2-7 | TRBV20-1 | CSAPGLNLYEQYF
TRBJ2-1 | TRBV28 | CATTVANNEQFF
TRBJ1-1 | TRBV18 | CASSPLDGGNTEAFF